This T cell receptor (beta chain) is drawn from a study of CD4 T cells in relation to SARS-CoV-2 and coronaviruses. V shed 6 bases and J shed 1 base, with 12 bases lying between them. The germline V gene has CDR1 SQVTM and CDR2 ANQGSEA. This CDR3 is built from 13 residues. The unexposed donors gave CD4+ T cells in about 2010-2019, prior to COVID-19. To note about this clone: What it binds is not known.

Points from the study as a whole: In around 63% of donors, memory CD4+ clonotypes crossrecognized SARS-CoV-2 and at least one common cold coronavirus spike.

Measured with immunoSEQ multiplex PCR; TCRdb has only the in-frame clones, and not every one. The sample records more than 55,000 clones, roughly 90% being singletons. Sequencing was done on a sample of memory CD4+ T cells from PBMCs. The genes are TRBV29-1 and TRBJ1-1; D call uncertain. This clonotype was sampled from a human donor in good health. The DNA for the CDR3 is TGCAGCGTCCTCCGGGCCGAGAACACTGAAGCTTTCTTT. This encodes CSVLRAENTEAFF.